This TCR beta chain was captured by sequencing in a study of response to subunit inactivated influenza vaccine (dated by TCRdb to the late 2010s). In terms of the full investigation: To follow how T cells responded to a trivalent subunit inactivated influenza vaccine, the researchers relied on deep quantitative profiling of the T cell receptor repertoire.

Libraries were prepared through RT-PCR. Sequencing relied on an Illumina HiSeq 2500. TCRdb ran its own pipeline on the public reads, namely fastp trimming at Q25 and MiXCR clone calling, and kept in-frame beta chains. Each record represents a unique CDR3 protein, reported with the most common genes and DNA among its rows. The sample table holds some 550,000 distinct CDR3 sequences, of which around 21% were seen once. Clones ranked in the top ten supply 2.8% of the sample. About this clonotype itself: Its recognized antigen is unknown. Base qualities are not at hand, and no much larger clone is one base apart.

A distance of 11 bases separates the germline ends of V and J, which lose 5 bases and 4 bases respectively. The CDR3 has 13 amino acids, counting the end cysteine and phenylalanine. Of the read, only the CDR3 DNA is kept; its 39 bases are in frame from base 1. For CDR1 and CDR2, the germline V gene lists SGHAT and FQNNGV. Broader findings and caveats from the paper: According to the authors, only a limited number of new T cells may be recruited by each seasonal influenza vaccination.

These data were likewise used in another study, on T cells expressing NK-cell markers. From that second study: The TCR beta cDNA libraries were made using 5'RACE template switching, a step that added both a universal primer site and unique molecular identifiers. Eight or nine donors provided sorted CD3+CD56+NKG2C+, CD3+CD56+NKG2C- and CD3+CD56-NKG2C+ T-cell subsets, whose TCR beta-chain repertoires were profiled. Seven of the eight sequenced donors were HCMV-seropositive and one was HCMV-seronegative. In several experiments an anti-gammadeltaTCR antibody was added to restrict sorting to alphabetaTCR-expressing T cells. In roughly six donors, the dominant CD3+CD56+NKG2C+ clonotypes ranked among the top 10 CD8+ clonotypes, making up roughly 1.0-8% of CD8+ T cells. Those dominant clonotypes were again the most abundant among CD3+CD56-NKG2C+ cells in a handful of donors, at about 28.3-60.1%. It remained unclear whether the expanded NKG2C-expressing T cell clones were specific for HCMV antigens. The study sequenced eight donors, all healthy volunteers chosen at random: three men and five women. To determine HCMV serostatus, a commercial ELISA kit was used to detect HCMV-specific IgG in serum. Peripheral blood mononuclear cells were isolated from blood by Ficoll density gradient centrifugation. Magnetic immunoseparation with Miltenyi isolation kits was used to isolate CD4+ and CD8+ T cells from PBMC. Priming for cDNA synthesis came from the TCR beta constant segment, and two successive PCR amplification steps followed. Illumina HiSeq 2000/2500, MiSeq or NextSeq was used to sequence libraries as 2 x 150 bp reads. MIGEC was used to demultiplex reads and group reads by UMI, and MiTCR was used to assemble and quantify clonotypes. Only TCR cDNA sequences supported by at least two reads were kept to exclude erroneous sequences. The tcR package was used for downstream repertoire analysis, and clonotypes were matched across fractions by CDR3 nucleotide sequence plus V segment. VDJmatch was used to annotate antigen specificity against VDJdb, with one amino acid substitution in CDR3 permitted.

Sequencing used CD4+ T cells sorted from PBMCs, obtained 12 days after vaccination. This clonotype originated in a man aged 45-65 years who received an inactivated influenza vaccine. Donor details come from another sample of the same person, matched by shared clones. This chain joins TRBV11-2 to TRBJ1-2; no D gene can be assigned with confidence. The bases are TGTGCCAGCAGCACGGACGACCGCTATGGCTACACCTTC. This sequence encodes CASSTDDRYGYTF.